Listed below are T cell receptor beta chains from one sample, sequenced in a study of T-cell reconstitution after alpha-beta-depleted transplantation in children. TCRdb re-called the PCR reads through MiXCR, storing one row per CDR3 protein. There are hundreds of thousands of distinct CDR3 sequences in the sample; under 15% occur only once, and roughly 2.3% lies in the top ten. Material: PBMCs, mostly from graft donor cells, obtained 360 days after TCRalphabeta/CD19-depleted stem cell transplant. The origin of the receptors is a male patient aged 10 to 17 who had a stem cell transplant for acute myeloid leukemia, so the T cells may come from the graft donor. Both conserved end residues are part of each CDR3. D genes are given only for firm matches. Not every row has a clone size; where given, it reads once, few, many or a size class.

>few|TRBD2|TRBJ2-1|TRBV7-9
CASSPPGLAASSEQFF
TGTGCCAGCAGCCCACCGGGACTAGCGGCATCATCTGAGCAGTTCTTC
>few|TRBD1|TRBJ2-7|TRBV24-1
CATGFRTGTGAYEQYF
TGTGCCACCGGGTTCCGAACCGGGACAGGGGCCTACGAGCAGTACTTC
>many|TRBD2|TRBJ2-1|TRBV29-1
CSVETSGIRDEQFF
TGCAGCGTGGAGACTAGCGGGATTAGAGATGAGCAGTTCTTC
>many|NA|TRBJ1-2|TRBV28
CASSPWGYGYTF
TGTGCCAGCAGTCCCTGGGGCTATGGCTACACCTTC
>NA|TRBD2|TRBJ2-1|TRBV11-1
CASSEDVNRGLAGFLYNEQFF
TGTGCCAGCAGCGAGGACGTCAACCGGGGACTAGCGGGTTTTCTATACAATGAGCAGTTCTTC
>NA|NA|TRBJ1-1|TRBV5-1
CASSLLQGDTEAFF
TGCGCCAGCAGCTTGCTACAGGGAGACACTGAAGCTTTCTTT
>few|NA|TRBJ2-3|TRBV9
CASSPRLTGTDTQYF
TGTGCCAGCAGCCCGAGATTGACGGGCACAGATACGCAGTATTTT
>once|TRBD2|TRBJ2-5|TRBV23-1
CASSQGLRESQYF
TGCGCCAGCAGTCAAGGTTTGCGGGAGAGCCAGTACTTC
>few|NA|TRBJ1-2|TRBV25-1
CASSGAGYYGYTF
TGTGCCAGCAGTGGGGCAGGGTACTATGGCTACACCTTC
>few|NA|TRBJ2-7|TRBV29-1
CSVAPKDRPSYEQYF
TGCAGCGTTGCCCCCAAAGACAGGCCGTCCTACGAGCAGTACTTC
>many|TRBD2|TRBJ2-3|TRBV24-1
CATSTGTTKGTQYF
TGTGCCACCTCGACCGGGACTACGAAGGGGACGCAGTATTTT
>NA|NA|TRBJ2-2|TRBV5-6
CASSLGTSRGELFF
TGTGCCAGCAGCTTGGGGACCAGCAGGGGGGAGCTGTTTTTT
>NA|NA|TRBJ2-2|TRBV6-5
CASSFQSRVNTGELFF
TGTGCCAGCAGTTTCCAATCACGGGTGAACACCGGGGAGCTGTTTTTT
>NA|TRBD2|TRBJ2-1|TRBV29-1
CSVEGLLASSYNEQFF
TGCAGCGTTGAAGGACTACTAGCGAGCTCCTACAATGAGCAGTTCTTC
>many|NA|TRBJ2-2|TRBV7-6
CASSSQPMSGELFF
TGTGCCAGCAGCTCTCAACCGATGTCCGGGGAGCTGTTTTTT
>NA|NA|TRBJ2-7|TRBV20-1
CSAVSDEQYF
TGCAGTGCCGTCTCCGACGAGCAGTACTTC
>NA|TRBD2|TRBJ2-7|TRBV29-1
CSVEASGTLVEQYF
TGCAGCGTTGAAGCTAGCGGGACCTTGGTTGAGCAGTACTTC
>many|TRBD2|TRBJ2-1|TRBV5-1
CASSLGAGPYSYNEQFF
TGCGCCAGCAGCTTGGGAGCGGGACCCTACTCCTACAATGAGCAGTTCTTC
>NA|NA|TRBJ2-3|TRBV28
CASRFRQLDTQYF
TGTGCCAGCAGATTCAGGCAGTTAGATACGCAGTATTTT
>many|TRBD2|TRBJ2-1|TRBV29-1
CRGREGGIGNEQFF
TGCAGGGGCCGGGAGGGAGGAATCGGCAATGAGCAGTTCTTC
>few|NA|TRBJ2-2|TRBV6-5
CASSSRAIRDTGELFF
TGTGCCAGCAGTTCCAGGGCGATCAGGGACACCGGGGAGCTGTTTTTT
>many|TRBD1|TRBJ2-1|TRBV14
CASSQERGWDRQFF
TGTGCCAGCAGCCAAGAAAGGGGATGGGACAGGCAGTTCTTC
>many|TRBD1|TRBJ1-1|TRBV20-1
CSARNTPDRGGPEAFF
TGCAGTGCTAGAAATACCCCGGACAGGGGTGGACCTGAAGCTTTCTTT
>NA|TRBD2|TRBJ2-1|TRBV27
CASSPESGRWGNEQFF
TGTGCCAGCAGTCCTGAAAGCGGGAGGTGGGGAAATGAGCAGTTCTTC
>few|TRBD2|TRBJ2-1|TRBV6-2/TRBV6-3
CASSAGTSGSFLYNEQFF
TGTGCCAGCAGTGCCGGGACTAGCGGGAGTTTTTTGTACAATGAGCAGTTCTTC
>NA|TRBD2|TRBJ2-1|TRBV6-5
CASSYFLAGVGQNEQFF
TGTGCCAGCAGTTACTTTCTAGCGGGAGTAGGACAAAATGAGCAGTTCTTC
>many|TRBD2|TRBJ2-1|TRBV12-3/TRBV12-4
CASSSSHLAGGHNEQFF
TGTGCCAGCAGTTCCTCCCATCTAGCGGGAGGACACAATGAGCAGTTCTTC
>NA|NA|TRBJ2-3|TRBV4-3
CASSHERADTQYF
TGCGCCAGCAGCCATGAGCGGGCAGATACGCAGTATTTT
>NA|TRBD1|TRBJ2-7|TRBV7-9
CASSLVGQGTYEQYF
TGTGCCAGCAGCTTAGTGGGACAGGGGACCTACGAGCAGTACTTC
>NA|NA|TRBJ2-1|TRBV5-1
CASSSTGLSSYNEQFF
TGCGCCAGCAGCTCGACCGGGCTTAGCTCCTACAATGAGCAGTTCTTC
>many|NA|TRBJ2-7|TRBV20-1
CSASDPYGNYEQYF
TGCAGTGCTAGCGATCCGTACGGTAACTACGAGCAGTACTTC